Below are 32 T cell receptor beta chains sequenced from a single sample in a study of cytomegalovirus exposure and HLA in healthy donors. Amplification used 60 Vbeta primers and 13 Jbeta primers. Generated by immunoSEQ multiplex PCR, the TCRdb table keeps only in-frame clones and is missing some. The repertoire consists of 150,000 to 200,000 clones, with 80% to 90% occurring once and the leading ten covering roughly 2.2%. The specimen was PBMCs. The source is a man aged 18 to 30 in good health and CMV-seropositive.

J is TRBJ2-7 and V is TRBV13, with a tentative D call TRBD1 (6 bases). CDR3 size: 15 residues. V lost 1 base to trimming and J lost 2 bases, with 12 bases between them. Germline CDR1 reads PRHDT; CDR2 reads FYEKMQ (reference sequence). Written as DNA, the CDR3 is TGTGCCAGCAGCTTAGAATCCGACAGGCCCTACGAGCAGTACTTC. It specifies CASSLESDRPYEQYF. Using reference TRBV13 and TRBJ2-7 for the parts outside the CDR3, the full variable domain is AAGVIQSPRHLIKEKRETATLKCYPIPRHDTVYWYQQGPGQDPQFLISFYEKMQSDKGSIPDRFSAQQFSDYHSELNMSSLELGDSALYFCASSLESDRPYEQYFGPGTRLTVT.

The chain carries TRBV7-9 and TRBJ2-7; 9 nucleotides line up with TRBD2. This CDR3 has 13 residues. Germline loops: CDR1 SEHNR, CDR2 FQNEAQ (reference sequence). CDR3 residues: CSGSGGSSYEQYF. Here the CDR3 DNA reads TGTTCCGGTAGCGGGGGCTCGTCCTACGAGCAGTACTTC.

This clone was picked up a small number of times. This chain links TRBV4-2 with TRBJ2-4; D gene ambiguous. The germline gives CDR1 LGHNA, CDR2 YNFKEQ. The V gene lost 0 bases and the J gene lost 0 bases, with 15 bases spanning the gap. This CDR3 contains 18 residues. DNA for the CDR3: TGTGCCAGCAGCCAAGATGAAGTCGCTTCAGGAGCCAAAAACATTCAGTACTTC. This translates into CASSQDEVASGAKNIQYF.

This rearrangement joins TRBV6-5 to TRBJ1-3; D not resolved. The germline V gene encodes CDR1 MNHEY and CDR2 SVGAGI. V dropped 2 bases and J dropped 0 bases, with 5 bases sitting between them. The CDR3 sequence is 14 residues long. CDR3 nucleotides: TGTGCCAGCAGTTACCTGAGCTCTGGAAACACCATATATTTT. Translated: CASSYLSSGNTIYF.

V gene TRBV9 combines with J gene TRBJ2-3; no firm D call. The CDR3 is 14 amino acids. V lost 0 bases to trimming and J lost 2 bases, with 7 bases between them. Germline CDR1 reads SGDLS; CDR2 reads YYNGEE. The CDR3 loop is CASSVGTATDTQYF. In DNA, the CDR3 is TGTGCCAGCAGCGTAGGTACTGCCACAGATACGCAGTATTTT.

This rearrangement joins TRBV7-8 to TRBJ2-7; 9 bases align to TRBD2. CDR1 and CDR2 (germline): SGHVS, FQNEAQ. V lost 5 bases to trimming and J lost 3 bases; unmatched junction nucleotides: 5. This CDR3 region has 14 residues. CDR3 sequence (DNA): TGTGCCAGCAGCGGACTAGCGTGGGGCTACGAGCAGTACTTC. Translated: CASSGLAWGYEQYF.

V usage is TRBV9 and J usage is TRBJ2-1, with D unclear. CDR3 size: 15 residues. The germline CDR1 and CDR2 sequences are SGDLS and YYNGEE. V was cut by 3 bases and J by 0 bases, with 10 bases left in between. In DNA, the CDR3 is TGTGCCAGCAGCGCCGGAGTTGACTCCTACAATGAGCAGTTCTTC. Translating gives CASSAGVDSYNEQFF.

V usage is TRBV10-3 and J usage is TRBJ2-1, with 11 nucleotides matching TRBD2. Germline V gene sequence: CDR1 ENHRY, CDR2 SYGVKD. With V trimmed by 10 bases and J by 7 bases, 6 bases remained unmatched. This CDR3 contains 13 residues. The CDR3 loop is CATLAGGQNEQFF. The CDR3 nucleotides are TGTGCCACCTTAGCGGGGGGGCAGAATGAGCAGTTCTTC.

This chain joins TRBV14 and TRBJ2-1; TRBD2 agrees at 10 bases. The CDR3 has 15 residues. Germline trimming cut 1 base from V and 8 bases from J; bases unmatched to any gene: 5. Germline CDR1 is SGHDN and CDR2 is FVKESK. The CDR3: CASSQVQRGGDEQFF. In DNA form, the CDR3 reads TGTGCCAGCAGCCAAGTGCAGCGGGGGGGAGATGAGCAGTTCTTC.

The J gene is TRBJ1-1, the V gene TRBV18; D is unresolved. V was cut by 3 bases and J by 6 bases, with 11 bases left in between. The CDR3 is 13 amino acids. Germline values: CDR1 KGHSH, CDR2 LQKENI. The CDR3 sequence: CASSPNAGSEAFF. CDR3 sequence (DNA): TGTGCCAGCTCACCGAACGCGGGGTCTGAAGCTTTCTTT.

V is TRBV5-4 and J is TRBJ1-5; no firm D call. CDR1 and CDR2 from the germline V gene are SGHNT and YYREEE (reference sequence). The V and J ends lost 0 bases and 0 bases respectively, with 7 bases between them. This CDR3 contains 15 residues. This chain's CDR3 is CASSLGAGSNQPQHF. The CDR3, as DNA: TGTGCCAGCAGCTTGGGGGCAGGTAGCAATCAGCCCCAGCATTTT.

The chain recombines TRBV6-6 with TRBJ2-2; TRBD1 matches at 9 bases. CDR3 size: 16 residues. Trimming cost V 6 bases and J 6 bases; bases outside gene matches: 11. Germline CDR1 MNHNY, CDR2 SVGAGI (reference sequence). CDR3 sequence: CASSLYGQGPAGELFF. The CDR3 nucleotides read TGTGCCAGCAGCCTGTACGGACAGGGGCCGGCCGGGGAGCTGTTTTTT.

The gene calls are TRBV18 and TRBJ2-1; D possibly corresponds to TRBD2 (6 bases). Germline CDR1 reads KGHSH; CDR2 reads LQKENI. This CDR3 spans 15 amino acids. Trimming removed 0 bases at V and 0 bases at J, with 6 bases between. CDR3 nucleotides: TGTGCCAGCTCACCACCCGGGAGCTCCTACAATGAGCAGTTCTTC. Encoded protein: CASSPPGSSYNEQFF.

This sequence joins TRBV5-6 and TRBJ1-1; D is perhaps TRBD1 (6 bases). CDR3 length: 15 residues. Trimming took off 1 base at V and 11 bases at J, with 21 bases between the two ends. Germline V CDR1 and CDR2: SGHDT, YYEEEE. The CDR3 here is CASSLFSTGRGSAFF. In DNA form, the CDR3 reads TGTGCCAGCAGCTTGTTTTCCACAGGGAGAGGATCGGCTTTCTTT.

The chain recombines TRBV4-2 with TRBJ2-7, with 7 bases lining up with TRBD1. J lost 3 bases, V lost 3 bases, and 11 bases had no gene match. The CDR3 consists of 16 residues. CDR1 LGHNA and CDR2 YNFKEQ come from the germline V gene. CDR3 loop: CASSQGPGTEYYEQYF. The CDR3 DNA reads TGTGCCAGCAGCCAGGGCCCCGGGACAGAGTACTACGAGCAGTACTTC.

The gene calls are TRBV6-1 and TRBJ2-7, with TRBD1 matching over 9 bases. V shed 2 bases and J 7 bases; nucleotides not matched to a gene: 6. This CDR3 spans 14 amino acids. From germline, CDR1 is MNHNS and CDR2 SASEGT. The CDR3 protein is CASSERDRVGEQYF. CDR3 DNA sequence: TGTGCCAGCAGTGAACGGGACAGGGTGGGGGAGCAGTACTTC.

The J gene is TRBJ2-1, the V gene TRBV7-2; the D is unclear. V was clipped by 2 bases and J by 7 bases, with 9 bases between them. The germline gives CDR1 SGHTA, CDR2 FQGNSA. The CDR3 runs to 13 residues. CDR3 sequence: CASSLIEANEQFF. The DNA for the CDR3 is TGTGCCAGCAGCTTAATAGAGGCAAATGAGCAGTTCTTC.

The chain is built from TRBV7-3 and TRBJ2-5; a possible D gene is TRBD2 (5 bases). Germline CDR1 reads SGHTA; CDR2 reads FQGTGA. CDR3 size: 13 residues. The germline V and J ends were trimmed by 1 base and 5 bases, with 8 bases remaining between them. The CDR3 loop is CASSLRASETQYF. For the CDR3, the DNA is TGTGCCAGCAGCTTAAGGGCTAGCGAGACCCAGTACTTC.

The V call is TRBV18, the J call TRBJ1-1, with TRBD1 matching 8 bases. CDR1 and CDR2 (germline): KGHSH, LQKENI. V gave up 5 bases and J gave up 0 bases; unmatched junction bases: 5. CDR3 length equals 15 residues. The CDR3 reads CASSSGQGLNTEAFF. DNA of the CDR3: TGTGCCAGCTCAAGCGGACAGGGATTGAACACTGAAGCTTTCTTT.

The CDR3 nucleotides are TGTGCCAGCAGCTTAGGGAACAGATTAAGCAATCAGCCCCAGCATTTT. This translates into CASSLGNRLSNQPQHF. V is TRBV7-8 and J is TRBJ1-5; D remains unclear. Germline lookup yields CDR1 SGHVS and CDR2 FQNEAQ. CDR3 length: 16 amino acids. Trimming left V 1 base short and J 1 base short, with 11 bases between.

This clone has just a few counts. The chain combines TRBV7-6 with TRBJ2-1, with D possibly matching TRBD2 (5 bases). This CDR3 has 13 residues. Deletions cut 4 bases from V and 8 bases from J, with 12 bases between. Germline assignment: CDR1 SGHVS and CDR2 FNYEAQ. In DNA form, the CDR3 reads TGTGCCAGCAGCTCCAGCGGTTTCGATGAGCAGTTCTTC. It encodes CASSSSGFDEQFF.

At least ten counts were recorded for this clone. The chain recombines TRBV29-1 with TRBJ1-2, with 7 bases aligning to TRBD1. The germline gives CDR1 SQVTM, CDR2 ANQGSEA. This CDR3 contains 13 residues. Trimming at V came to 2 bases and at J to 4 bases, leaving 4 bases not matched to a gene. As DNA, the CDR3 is TGCAGCGTTGAAAGACAGGGCTCCTATGGCTACACCTTC. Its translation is CSVERQGSYGYTF.

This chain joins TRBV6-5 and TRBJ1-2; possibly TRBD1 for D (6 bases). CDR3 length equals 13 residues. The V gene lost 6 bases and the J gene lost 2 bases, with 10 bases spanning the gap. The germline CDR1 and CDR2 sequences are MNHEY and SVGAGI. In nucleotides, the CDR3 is TGTGCCAGCAGACAGGGACGGAACTATGGCTACACCTTC. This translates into CASRQGRNYGYTF.

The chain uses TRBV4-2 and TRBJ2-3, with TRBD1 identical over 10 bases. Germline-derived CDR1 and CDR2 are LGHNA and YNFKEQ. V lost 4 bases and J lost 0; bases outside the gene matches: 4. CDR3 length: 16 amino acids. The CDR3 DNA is TGTGCCAGCAGCCCCGGACAGGGGGGCAGCACAGATACGCAGTATTTT. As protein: CASSPGQGGSTDTQYF.

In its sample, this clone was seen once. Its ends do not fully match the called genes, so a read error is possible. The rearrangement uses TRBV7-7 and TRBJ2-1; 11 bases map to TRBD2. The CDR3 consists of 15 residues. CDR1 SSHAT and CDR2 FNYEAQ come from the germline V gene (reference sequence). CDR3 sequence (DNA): TGTGCTAGCAGCATTAGCGGGGGGGCGGTCAATGAGCAGTTCTTC. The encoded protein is CASSISGGAVNEQFF.

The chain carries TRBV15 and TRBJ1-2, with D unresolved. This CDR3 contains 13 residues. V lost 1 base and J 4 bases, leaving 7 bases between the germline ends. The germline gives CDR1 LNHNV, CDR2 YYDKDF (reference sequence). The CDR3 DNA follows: TGTGCCACCAGCAGAGGAGGGATCTATGGCTACACCTTC. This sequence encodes CATSRGGIYGYTF.

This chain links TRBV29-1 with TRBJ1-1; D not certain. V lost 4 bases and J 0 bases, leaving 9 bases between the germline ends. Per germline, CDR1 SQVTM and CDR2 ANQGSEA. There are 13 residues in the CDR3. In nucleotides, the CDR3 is TGCAGCGTTGTCTCTGTTGTGAACACTGAAGCTTTCTTT. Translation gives CSVVSVVNTEAFF.

CDR3 residues: CASSPSREKQYF. For the CDR3, the DNA is TGTGCCAGCAGCCCCAGCCGGGAGAAGCAGTATTTT. The chain couples TRBV7-2 to TRBJ2-3, with TRBD2 as a possible D gene (6 bases). V was trimmed by 5 bases and J by 11 bases, leaving 14 bases between them. In germline, CDR1 is SGHTA, CDR2 FQGNSA. The CDR3 loop spans 12 amino acids.

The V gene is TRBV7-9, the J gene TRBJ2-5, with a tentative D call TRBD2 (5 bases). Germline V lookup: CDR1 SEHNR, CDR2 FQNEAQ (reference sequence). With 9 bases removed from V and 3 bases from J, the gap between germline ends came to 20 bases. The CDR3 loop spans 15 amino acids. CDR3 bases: TGTGCCAGGGTCCCGGGAAGCCCCGGCGAAGAGACCCAGTACTTC. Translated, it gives CARVPGSPGEETQYF. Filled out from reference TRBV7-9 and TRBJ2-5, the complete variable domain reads DTGVSQNPRHKITKRGQNVTFRCDPISEHNRLYWYRQTLGQGPEFLTYFQNEAQLEKSRLLSDRFSAERPKGSFSTLEIQRTEQGDSAMYLCARVPGSPGEETQYFGPGTRLLVL.

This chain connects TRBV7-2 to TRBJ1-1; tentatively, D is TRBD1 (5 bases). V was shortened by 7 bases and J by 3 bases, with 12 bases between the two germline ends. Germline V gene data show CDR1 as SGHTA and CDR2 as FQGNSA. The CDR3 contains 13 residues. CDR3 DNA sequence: TGTGCCAGCACGATCGGGGGTGACACTGAAGCTTTCTTT. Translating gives CASTIGGDTEAFF.

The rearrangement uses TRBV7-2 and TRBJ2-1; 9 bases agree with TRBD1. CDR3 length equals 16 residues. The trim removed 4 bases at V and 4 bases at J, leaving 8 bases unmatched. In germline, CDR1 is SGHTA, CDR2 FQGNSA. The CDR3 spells CASSSRPGQGYNEQFF. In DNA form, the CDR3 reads TGTGCCAGCAGCTCTAGACCGGGACAGGGATACAATGAGCAGTTCTTC.

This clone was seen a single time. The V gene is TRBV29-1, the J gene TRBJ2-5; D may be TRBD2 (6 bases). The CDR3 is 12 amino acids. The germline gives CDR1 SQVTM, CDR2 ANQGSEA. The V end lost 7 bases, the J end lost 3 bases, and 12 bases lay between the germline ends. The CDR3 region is CSGDFGKETQYF. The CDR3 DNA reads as TGCAGCGGGGACTTTGGAAAAGAGACCCAGTACTTC.